This record covers a single T cell receptor beta chain. With 60 Vbeta and 13 Jbeta primers, the PCR was carried out. TCRdb's copy holds only in-frame clones and misses some; the assay was immunoSEQ multiplex PCR. The sample consists of about 150,000 clones, under 80% of them appearing once. CDR1 SGHTA and CDR2 FQGNSA come from the germline V gene. The CDR3 loop spans 16 amino acids. V lost 3 bases, J lost 5 bases, and 3 bases stayed unmatched. This specimen belongs to a study of cytomegalovirus exposure and HLA in healthy donors. At the level of the study: Early release data held some 79 million unique TCRs from HLA-typed donors.

Sequenced: PBMCs. The chain employs TRBV7-2 and TRBJ2-5, with 16 bases that match TRBD2. The clonotype originates from a man younger than 45 in good health and CMV-seronegative. CDR3 loop: CASSLGLAGGLETQYF. The CDR3 bases are TGTGCCAGCAGCTTGGGACTAGCGGGGGGGCTGGAGACCCAGTACTTC.